The 24 T cell receptor beta chains in this list originate from one sample, sequenced in a study of T cell responses to AZD1222 COVID-19 vaccine. Method: immunoSEQ multiplex PCR; TCRdb's copy keeps in-frame clones and lacks some. Among 70,000 or so clones listed, about four fifths were seen once. The material was peripheral blood, obtained on day 0 of AZD1222 vaccination. The origin of the receptors is an adult in good health.

The chain uses TRBV2 and TRBJ1-2; 11 bases match TRBD1. The length of the CDR3 is 15 residues. CDR1 and CDR2 (germline): SNHLY, FYNNEI. J gave up 2 bases and V 6 bases, and 5 bases lay outside the gene matches. CDR3 sequence (DNA): TGTGCCAGCAGCCAGGGGACAGGGGGAAACTATGGCTACACCTTC. This gives the protein CASSQGTGGNYGYTF.

The chain links TRBV5-6 to TRBJ2-1; 11 bases agree with TRBD2. In germline, CDR1 is SGHDT, CDR2 YYEEEE. Unmatched junction bases numbered 7, after V lost 2 bases and J lost 6 bases. This CDR3 comprises 16 residues. DNA of the CDR3: TGTGCCAGCAGCTTCTATAGCGGGGGGGTAGGCAATGAGCAGTTCTTC. Protein: CASSFYSGGVGNEQFF.

This clone was found once. This chain uses TRBV9 with TRBJ1-1; D not certain. The ends were cut back, 0 bases at V and 1 base at J, with 7 bases in the middle. CDR1 is SGDLS and CDR2 is YYNGEE in the germline V gene. The CDR3 has 14 residues. CDR3 residues: CASSVEPENTEAFF. The CDR3 coding sequence is TGTGCCAGCAGCGTAGAACCAGAGAACACTGAAGCTTTCTTT.

V usage is TRBV5-1 and J usage is TRBJ2-3; perhaps D is TRBD1 or TRBD2 (5 bases each). Germline CDR1 and CDR2: SGHRS and YFSETQ. This CDR3 has 15 residues. V was shortened by 4 bases and J by 2 bases, with 14 bases between the two germline ends. CDR3 sequence: CASSGGGYLTDTQYF. The CDR3 DNA reads as TGCGCCAGCAGCGGTGGGGGTTACCTCACAGATACGCAGTATTTT.

The chain uses TRBV6-2 or TRBV6-3 and TRBJ1-1; D uncertain. This CDR3 contains 12 residues. CDR1 is MNHEY and CDR2 is SVGEGT in the germline V gene. V was clipped by 0 bases and J by 11 bases, with 10 bases between them. Here the CDR3 DNA reads TGTGCCAGCAGTTACTCGGGGTATTCGGCTTTCTTT. Translation gives CASSYSGYSAFF.

V is TRBV7-9 and J is TRBJ2-7; possibly TRBD1 for D (6 bases). Deletions cut 5 bases from V and 0 bases from J, with 14 bases between. CDR1 and CDR2 (germline): SEHNR, FQNEAQ (reference sequence). CDR3 length: 15 amino acids. CDR3 residues: CASSPWTASSYEQYF. CDR3 coding DNA: TGTGCCAGCAGCCCATGGACAGCATCCTCCTACGAGCAGTACTTC.

The chain employs TRBV4-3 and TRBJ1-4; no firm D call. CDR3 length equals 14 residues. In germline, CDR1 is LGHNA, CDR2 YSLEER. Trimming stripped 2 bases from V and 8 bases from J, with 12 bases between. The chain's CDR3 is CASSQIILGEKLFF. CDR3 in DNA: TGCGCCAGCAGCCAAATTATCTTGGGGGAAAAACTGTTTTTT.

The V gene is TRBV18, the J gene TRBJ1-1; the D is unclear. Germline assignment: CDR1 KGHSH and CDR2 LQKENI. CDR3 length: 16 residues. V was trimmed by 6 bases and J by 0 bases, leaving 17 bases between them. CDR3 protein: CASSVFAVNMNTEAFF. In DNA, the CDR3 is TGTGCCAGCTCGGTTTTTGCAGTCAACATGAACACTGAAGCTTTCTTT.

The chain combines TRBV24-1 with TRBJ2-3, with TRBD2 matching 9 bases. V lost 4 bases to trimming and J lost 1 base; unmatched junction nucleotides: 5. Germline V gene sequence: CDR1 KGHDR, CDR2 SFDVKD. This CDR3 spans 16 amino acids. CDR3 coding DNA: TGTGCCACCAGTGACCCTAAGCGGGGGGGCACAGATACGCAGTATTTT. Translated: CATSDPKRGGTDTQYF.

This clone was detected a few times. This rearrangement joins TRBV13 to TRBJ1-4; 11 bases are shared with TRBD1. V dropped 2 bases and J dropped 0; count of bases not matched to a gene: 11. The CDR3 consists of 20 residues. Germline V gene sequence: CDR1 PRHDT, CDR2 FYEKMQ (reference sequence). The CDR3 protein is CASSLHEMGQGVATNEKLFF. The CDR3 DNA follows: TGTGCCAGCAGCTTACACGAGATGGGACAGGGGGTTGCAACTAATGAAAAACTGTTTTTT.

The DNA of the CDR3 is TGTGCCAGCAGCGTCACATTAAGCTACCCGGGAAGACCTTCCAACAATGAGCAGTTCTTC. This translates into CASSVTLSYPGRPSNNEQFF. The chain employs TRBV9 and TRBJ2-1; TRBD2 is a possible D gene (5 bases). V gave up 2 bases and J gave up 5 bases, with 29 bases separating them. This CDR3 region has 20 residues. Germline values: CDR1 SGDLS, CDR2 YYNGEE.

This chain connects TRBV2 to TRBJ1-2; the match to TRBD1 covers 8 bases. Unmatched junction bases numbered 16, after V lost 6 bases and J lost 4 bases. This CDR3 is built from 17 residues. CDR1 is SNHLY and CDR2 is FYNNEI in the germline V gene. For the CDR3, the DNA is TGTGCCAGCAGGGGGGGGACCGGGACAGGCCATCTCTATGGCTACACCTTC. Translated, it gives CASRGGTGTGHLYGYTF.

This chain uses TRBV19 with TRBJ1-5; maybe TRBD1 (6 bases). This CDR3 is built from 14 residues. Trimming pared 7 bases from V and 4 bases from J, leaving 14 bases between. From germline, CDR1 is LNHDA and CDR2 SQIVND (reference sequence). In DNA form, the CDR3 reads TGTGCCAGTAATAAACAGGGAGAAAATCAGCCCCAGCATTTT. Protein sequence: CASNKQGENQPQHF.

The chain joins TRBV6-6 to TRBJ2-7; TRBD2 matches at 10 bases. V lost 4 bases, J lost 6 bases, and 9 bases stayed unmatched. The germline CDR1 and CDR2 sequences are MNHNY and SVGAGI (reference sequence). This CDR3 spans 15 amino acids. The CDR3 sequence is CASSSTSGVRIEQYF. CDR3 sequence (DNA): TGTGCCAGCAGTTCCACTAGCGGGGTTCGGATCGAGCAGTACTTC.

The V gene is TRBV19, the J gene TRBJ2-5; D gene ambiguous. The V end lost 5 bases, the J end lost 5 bases, and 12 bases lay between the germline ends. The CDR3 is 13 residues long. Germline V gives CDR1 LNHDA, CDR2 SQIVND (reference sequence). CDR3 nucleotide sequence: TGTGCCAGTAGTTCATCAGCTGTGGAGACCCAGTACTTC. This encodes CASSSSAVETQYF. The full variable domain, in which reference TRBV19 and TRBJ2-5 provide the parts outside the CDR3, is DGGITQSPKYLFRKEGQNVTLSCEQNLNHDAMYWYRQDPGQGLRLIYYSQIVNDFQKGDIAEGYSVSREKKESFPLTVTSAQKNPTAFYLCASSSSAVETQYFGPGTRLLVL.

The chain has TRBV5-1 and TRBJ2-5, with D maybe TRBD2 (6 bases). The CDR3 totals 16 residues. V was cut by 4 bases and J by 5 bases, with 21 bases left in between. CDR1 and CDR2 (germline): SGHRS, YFSETQ. The CDR3 here is CASSGTATGVWETQYF. The CDR3 DNA is TGCGCCAGCAGCGGTACAGCGACGGGGGTGTGGGAGACCCAGTACTTC.

CDR3 in amino acids: CAISESPGYEQYF. The CDR3, as DNA: TGTGCCATCAGTGAGTCTCCCGGCTACGAGCAGTACTTC. V is TRBV10-3 and J is TRBJ2-7, with unresolved D. The CDR3 has 13 amino acids. Germline V lookup: CDR1 ENHRY, CDR2 SYGVKD. With 0 bases removed from V and 3 bases from J, the gap between germline ends came to 6 bases.

This chain links TRBV3-1 (or the pseudogene TRBV3-2) with TRBJ2-7; the D gene is possibly TRBD1 (6 bases). CDR1 LGHDT and CDR2 YNNKEL come from the germline V gene (reference sequence). The CDR3 runs 15 residues. V shed 4 bases and J shed 1 base, with 14 bases lying between them. CDR3: CASSPATGVSYEQYF. CDR3 sequence (DNA): TGTGCCAGCAGCCCGGCGACAGGCGTATCCTACGAGCAGTACTTC.

As DNA, the CDR3 is TGTGCCAGCAGCGAGGGACTAGCATCCGATACGCAGTATTTT. This codes for CASSEGLASDTQYF. The V and J genes are TRBV6-2 or TRBV6-3 and TRBJ2-3, with TRBD2 matching 9 bases. This CDR3 contains 14 residues. V was pared by 6 bases and J by 6 bases, with 7 bases of the junction left unmatched. In germline, CDR1 is MNHEY, CDR2 SVGEGT.

The genes are TRBV5-1 and TRBJ1-2; D is undetermined. The ends were cut back, 3 bases at V and 0 bases at J, with 9 bases in the middle. Germline V lookup: CDR1 SGHRS, CDR2 YFSETQ. The CDR3 is made up of 14 amino acids. The CDR3 loop reads CASSSAGANYGYTF. The CDR3 bases are TGCGCCAGCAGCTCAGCCGGAGCTAACTATGGCTACACCTTC.

This clone turned up a few times. The V call is TRBV6-2 or TRBV6-3, the J call TRBJ2-7; D may be TRBD1 (6 bases). Germline CDR1 reads MNHEY; CDR2 reads SVGEGT. The CDR3 is 15 residues long. Trimming took off 2 bases at V and 4 bases at J, with 15 bases between the two ends. The CDR3 region has the DNA TGTGCCAGCAGTTACACACAGGGTGCACTTTACGAGCAGTACTTC. It specifies CASSYTQGALYEQYF.

V and J are TRBV3-1 (or the pseudogene TRBV3-2) and TRBJ1-1; D remains ambiguous. This CDR3 comprises 15 residues. Germline CDR1 and CDR2: LGHDT and YNNKEL (reference sequence). V lost 0 bases and J lost 5, with 13 bases in between. CDR3 loop: CASSQDGRGWTEAFF. The CDR3 DNA sequence: TGTGCCAGCAGCCAAGATGGGCGGGGATGGACTGAAGCTTTCTTT.

This clone was recorded only once. The chain joins TRBV9 to TRBJ1-4; no clear D gene. CDR1 and CDR2 (germline): SGDLS, YYNGEE. The CDR3 spans 15 residues. V shed 4 bases and J shed 5 bases, with 15 bases lying between them. CDR3 sequence (DNA): TGTGCCAGCAGCCCCCGAGACGGAATGAATGAAAAACTGTTTTTT. The encoded protein is CASSPRDGMNEKLFF.

The rearrangement joins TRBV2 to TRBJ1-6; perhaps TRBD1 as D (5 bases). The CDR3 sequence is 16 residues long. V was clipped by 4 bases and J by 9 bases, with 19 bases between them. CDR1 and CDR2 from the germline V gene are SNHLY and FYNNEI. CDR3 DNA: TGTGCCAGCAGTGGAGAGGGAGGGGTATTAGGTTCACCCCTCCACTTT. This gives the protein CASSGEGGVLGSPLHF.